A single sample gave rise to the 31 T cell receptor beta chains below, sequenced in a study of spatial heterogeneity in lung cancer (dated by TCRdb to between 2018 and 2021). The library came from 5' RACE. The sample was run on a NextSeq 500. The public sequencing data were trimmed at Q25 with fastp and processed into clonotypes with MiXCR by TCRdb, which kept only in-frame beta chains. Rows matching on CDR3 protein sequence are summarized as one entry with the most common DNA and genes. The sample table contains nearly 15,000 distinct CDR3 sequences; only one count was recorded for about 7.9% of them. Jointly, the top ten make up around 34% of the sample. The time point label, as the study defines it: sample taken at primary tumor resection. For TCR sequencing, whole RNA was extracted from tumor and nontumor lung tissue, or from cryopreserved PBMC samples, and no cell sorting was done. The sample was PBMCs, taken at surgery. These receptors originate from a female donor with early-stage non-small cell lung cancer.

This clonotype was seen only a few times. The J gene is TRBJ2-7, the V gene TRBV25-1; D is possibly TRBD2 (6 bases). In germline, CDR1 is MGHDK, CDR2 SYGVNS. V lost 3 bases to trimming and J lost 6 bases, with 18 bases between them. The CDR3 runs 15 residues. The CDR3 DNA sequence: TGTGCCAGCAGTGAGGGTCGTTGGAGGGGAGGCGAGCAGTACTTC. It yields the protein CASSEGRWRGGEQYF.

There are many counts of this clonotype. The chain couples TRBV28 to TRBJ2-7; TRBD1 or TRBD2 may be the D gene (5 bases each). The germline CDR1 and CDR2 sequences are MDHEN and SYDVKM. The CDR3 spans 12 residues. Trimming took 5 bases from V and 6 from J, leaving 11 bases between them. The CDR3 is CASSAPGREQYF. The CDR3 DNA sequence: TGTGCCAGCAGTGCCCCGGGGCGCGAGCAGTACTTC.

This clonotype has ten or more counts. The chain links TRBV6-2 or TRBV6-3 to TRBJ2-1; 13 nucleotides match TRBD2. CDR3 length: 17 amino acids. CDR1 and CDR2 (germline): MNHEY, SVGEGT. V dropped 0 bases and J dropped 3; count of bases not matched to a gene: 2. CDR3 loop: CASSYSGLAGVYNEQFF. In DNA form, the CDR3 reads TGTGCCAGCAGTTACTCAGGACTAGCGGGAGTCTACAATGAGCAGTTCTTC.

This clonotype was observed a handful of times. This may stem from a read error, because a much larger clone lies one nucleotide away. The DNA of the CDR3 is TGCGCCAGCGTGGATGGACGCACAGATACGCAGTATTTT. It codes for CASVDGRTDTQYF. The J gene is TRBJ2-3, the V gene TRBV5-1; D gene uncertain. This CDR3 comprises 13 residues. Germline CDR1 reads SGHRS; CDR2 reads YFSETQ. The germline V and J ends were trimmed by 7 bases and 1 base, with 10 bases remaining between them.

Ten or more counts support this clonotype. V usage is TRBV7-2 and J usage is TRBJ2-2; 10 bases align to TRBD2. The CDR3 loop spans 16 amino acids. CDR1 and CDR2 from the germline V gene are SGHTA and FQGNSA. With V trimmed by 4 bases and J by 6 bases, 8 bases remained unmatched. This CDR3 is CASSSPGTSVSGELFF. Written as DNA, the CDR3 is TGTGCCAGCAGCTCCCCCGGGACTAGCGTGTCCGGGGAGCTGTTTTTT.

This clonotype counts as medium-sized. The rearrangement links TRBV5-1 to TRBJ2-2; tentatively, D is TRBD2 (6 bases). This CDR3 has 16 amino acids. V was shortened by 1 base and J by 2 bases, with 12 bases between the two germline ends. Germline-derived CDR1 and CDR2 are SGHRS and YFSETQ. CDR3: CASSLRGGANTGELFF. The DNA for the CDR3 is TGCGCCAGCAGCTTGCGAGGCGGGGCTAACACCGGGGAGCTGTTTTTT. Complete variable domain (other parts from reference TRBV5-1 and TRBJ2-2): KAGVTQTPRYLIKTRGQQVTLSCSPISGHRSVSWYQQTPGQGLQFLFEYFSETQRNKGNFPGRFSGRQFSNSRSEMNVSTLELGDSALYLCASSLRGGANTGELFFGEGSRLTVL.

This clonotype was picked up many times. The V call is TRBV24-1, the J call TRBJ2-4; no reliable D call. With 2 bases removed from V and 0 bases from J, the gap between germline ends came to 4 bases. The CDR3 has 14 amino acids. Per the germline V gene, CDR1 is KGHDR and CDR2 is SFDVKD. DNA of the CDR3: TGTGCCACCAGTGATTCCATAGCCAAAAACATTCAGTACTTC. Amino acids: CATSDSIAKNIQYF.

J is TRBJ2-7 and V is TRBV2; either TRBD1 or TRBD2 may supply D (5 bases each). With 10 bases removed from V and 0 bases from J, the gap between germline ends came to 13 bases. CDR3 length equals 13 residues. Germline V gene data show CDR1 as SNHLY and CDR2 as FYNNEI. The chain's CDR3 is CAIGDGSSYEQYF. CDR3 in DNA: TGTGCCATAGGGGACGGTAGCTCCTACGAGCAGTACTTC.

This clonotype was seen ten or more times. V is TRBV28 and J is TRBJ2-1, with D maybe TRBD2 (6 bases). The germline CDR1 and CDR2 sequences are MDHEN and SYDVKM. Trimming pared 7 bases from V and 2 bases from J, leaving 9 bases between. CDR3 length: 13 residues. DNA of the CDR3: TGTGCCAGCACGACTAGTCCCTACAATGAGCAGTTCTTC. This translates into CASTTSPYNEQFF.

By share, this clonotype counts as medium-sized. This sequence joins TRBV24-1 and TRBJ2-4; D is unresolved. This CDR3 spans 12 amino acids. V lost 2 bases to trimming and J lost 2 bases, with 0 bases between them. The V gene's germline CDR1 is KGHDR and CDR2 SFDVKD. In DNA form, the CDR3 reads TGTGCCACCAGTGATTCCAAAAACATTCAGTACTTC. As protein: CATSDSKNIQYF.

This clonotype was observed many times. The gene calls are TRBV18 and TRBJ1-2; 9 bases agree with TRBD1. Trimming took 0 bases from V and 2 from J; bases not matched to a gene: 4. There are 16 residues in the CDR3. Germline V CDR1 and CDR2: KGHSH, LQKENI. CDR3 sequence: CASSPPQTGGNYGYTF. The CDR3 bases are TGTGCCAGCTCACCACCGCAGACAGGGGGAAACTATGGCTACACCTTC.

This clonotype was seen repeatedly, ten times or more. CDR3 DNA sequence: TGCAGTGCTAGAGACGGGAACACTGAAGCTTTCTTT. Protein sequence: CSARDGNTEAFF. The genes are TRBV20-1 and TRBJ1-1; D uncertain. CDR1 is DFQATT and CDR2 is SNEGSKA in the germline V gene (reference sequence). The ends were cut back, 0 bases at V and 1 base at J, with 3 bases in the middle. This CDR3 is 12 amino acids long.

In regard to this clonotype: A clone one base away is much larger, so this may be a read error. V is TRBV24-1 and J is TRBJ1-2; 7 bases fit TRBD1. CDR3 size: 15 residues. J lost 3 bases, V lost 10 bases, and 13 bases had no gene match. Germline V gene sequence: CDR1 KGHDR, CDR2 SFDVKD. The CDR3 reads CATSRGDSSDYGYTF. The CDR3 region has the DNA TGTGCCACTAGCAGGGGGGACTCGTCGGACTATGGCTACACCTTC.

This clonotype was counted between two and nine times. DNA for the CDR3: TGCAGTGCTAGACACGGGCGTACGCAGTATTTT. Its translation is CSARHGRTQYF. This chain joins TRBV20-1 and TRBJ2-3; D gene ambiguous. Trimming took 2 bases from V and 8 from J, leaving 8 bases between them. The CDR3 runs to 11 residues. From germline, CDR1 is DFQATT and CDR2 SNEGSKA (reference sequence).

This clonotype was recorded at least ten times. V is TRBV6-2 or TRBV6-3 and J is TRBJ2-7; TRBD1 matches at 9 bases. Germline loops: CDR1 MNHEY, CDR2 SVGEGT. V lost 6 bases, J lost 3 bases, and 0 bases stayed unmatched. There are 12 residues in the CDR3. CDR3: CASRDRGYEQYF. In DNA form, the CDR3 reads TGTGCCAGCAGGGACAGGGGCTACGAGCAGTACTTC.

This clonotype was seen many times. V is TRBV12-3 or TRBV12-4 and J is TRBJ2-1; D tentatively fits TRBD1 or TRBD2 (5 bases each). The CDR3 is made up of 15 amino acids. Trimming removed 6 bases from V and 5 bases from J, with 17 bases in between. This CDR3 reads CASRTPGTTNNEQFF. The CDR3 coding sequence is TGTGCCAGCAGGACCCCCGGGACCACCAACAATGAGCAGTTCTTC.

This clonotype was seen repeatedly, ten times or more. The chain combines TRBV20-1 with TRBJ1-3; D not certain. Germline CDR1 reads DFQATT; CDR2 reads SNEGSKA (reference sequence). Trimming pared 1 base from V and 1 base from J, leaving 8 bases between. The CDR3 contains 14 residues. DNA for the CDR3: TGCAGTGCTAGAGTCGGAGAGTCTGGAAACACCATATATTTT. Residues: CSARVGESGNTIYF.

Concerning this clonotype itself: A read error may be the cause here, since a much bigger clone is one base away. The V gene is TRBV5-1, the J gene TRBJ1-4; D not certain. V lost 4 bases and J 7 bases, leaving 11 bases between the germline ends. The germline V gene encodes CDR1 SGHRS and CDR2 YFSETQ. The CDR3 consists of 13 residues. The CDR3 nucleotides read TGCGCCAGCAGCCTTACCTGGCCTGAAAAACTGTTTTTT. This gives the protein CASSLTWPEKLFF.

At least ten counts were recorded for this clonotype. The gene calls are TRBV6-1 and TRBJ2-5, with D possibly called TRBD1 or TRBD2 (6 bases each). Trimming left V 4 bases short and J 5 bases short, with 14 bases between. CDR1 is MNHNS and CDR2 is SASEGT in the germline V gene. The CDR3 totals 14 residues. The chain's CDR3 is CASSGFRGGETQYF. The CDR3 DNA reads TGTGCCAGCAGTGGGTTCAGGGGAGGCGAGACCCAGTACTTC.

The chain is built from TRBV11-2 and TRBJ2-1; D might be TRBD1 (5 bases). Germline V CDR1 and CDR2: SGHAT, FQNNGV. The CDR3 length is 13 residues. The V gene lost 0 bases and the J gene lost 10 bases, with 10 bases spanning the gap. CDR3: CASSLDPGWEQFF. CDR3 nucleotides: TGTGCCAGCAGCTTAGATCCAGGGTGGGAGCAGTTCTTC.

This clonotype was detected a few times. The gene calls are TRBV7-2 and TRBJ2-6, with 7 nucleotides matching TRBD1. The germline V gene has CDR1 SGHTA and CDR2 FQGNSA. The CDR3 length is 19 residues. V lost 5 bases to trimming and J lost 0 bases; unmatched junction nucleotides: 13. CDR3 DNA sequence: TGTGCCAGCAGCCCGGGTCTTGGGACAGAACTCTCTGGGGCCAACGTCCTGACTTTC. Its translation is CASSPGLGTELSGANVLTF.

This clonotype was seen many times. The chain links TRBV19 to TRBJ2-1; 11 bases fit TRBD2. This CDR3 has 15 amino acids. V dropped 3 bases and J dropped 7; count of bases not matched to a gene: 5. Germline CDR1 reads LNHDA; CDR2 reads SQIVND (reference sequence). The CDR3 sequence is CASSIPSGRKNEQFF. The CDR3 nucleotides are TGTGCCAGTAGTATCCCTAGCGGGAGGAAGAATGAGCAGTTCTTC.

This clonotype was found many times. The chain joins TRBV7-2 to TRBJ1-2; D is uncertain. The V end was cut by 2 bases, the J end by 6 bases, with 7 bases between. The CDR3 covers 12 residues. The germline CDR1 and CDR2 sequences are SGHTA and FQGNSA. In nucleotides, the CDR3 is TGTGCCAGCAGCTTAAGGTCGGATGGCTACACCTTC. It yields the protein CASSLRSDGYTF. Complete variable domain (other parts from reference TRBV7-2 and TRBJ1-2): GAGVSQSPSNKVTEKGKDVELRCDPISGHTALYWYRQSLGQGLEFLIYFQGNSAPDKSGLPSDRFSAERTGGSVSTLTIQRTQQEDSAVYLCASSLRSDGYTFGSGTRLTVV.

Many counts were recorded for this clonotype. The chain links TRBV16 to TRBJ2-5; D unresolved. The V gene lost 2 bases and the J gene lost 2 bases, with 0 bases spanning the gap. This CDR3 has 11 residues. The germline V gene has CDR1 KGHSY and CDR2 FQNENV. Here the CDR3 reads CASSQQETQYF. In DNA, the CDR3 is TGTGCCAGCAGCCAACAAGAGACCCAGTACTTC.

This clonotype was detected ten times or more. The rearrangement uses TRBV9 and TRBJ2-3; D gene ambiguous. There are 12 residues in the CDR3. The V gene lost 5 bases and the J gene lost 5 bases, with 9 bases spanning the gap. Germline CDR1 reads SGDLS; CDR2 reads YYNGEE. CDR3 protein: CASSLKGDTQYF. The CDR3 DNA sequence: TGTGCCAGCAGTCTCAAAGGAGATACGCAGTATTTT.

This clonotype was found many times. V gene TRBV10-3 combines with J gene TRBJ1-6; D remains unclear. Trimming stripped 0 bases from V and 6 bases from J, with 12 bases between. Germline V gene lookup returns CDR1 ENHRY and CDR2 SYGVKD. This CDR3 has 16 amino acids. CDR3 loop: CAISESIARANSPLHF. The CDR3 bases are TGTGCCATCAGTGAGTCGATAGCTAGGGCTAATTCACCCCTCCACTTT.

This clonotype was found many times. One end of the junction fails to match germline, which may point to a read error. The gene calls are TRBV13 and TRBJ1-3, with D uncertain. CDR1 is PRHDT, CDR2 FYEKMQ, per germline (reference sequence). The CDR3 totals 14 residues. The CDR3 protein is CASRPTSSENTIYF. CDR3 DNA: TGTGCCAGCAGGCCGACATCCTCTGAAAACACCATATATTTT.

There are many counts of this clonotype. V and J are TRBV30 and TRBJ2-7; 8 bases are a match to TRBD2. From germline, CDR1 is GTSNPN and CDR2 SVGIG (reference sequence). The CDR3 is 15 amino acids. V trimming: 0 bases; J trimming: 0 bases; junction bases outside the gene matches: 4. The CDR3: CAWSVGGTSSYEQYF. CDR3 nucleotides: TGTGCCTGGAGTGTAGGGGGGACTAGCTCCTACGAGCAGTACTTC.

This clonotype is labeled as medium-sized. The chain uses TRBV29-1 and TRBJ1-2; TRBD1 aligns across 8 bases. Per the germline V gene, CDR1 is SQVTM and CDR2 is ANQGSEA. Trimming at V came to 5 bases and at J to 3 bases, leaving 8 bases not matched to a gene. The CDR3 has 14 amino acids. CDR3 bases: TGCAGCGTTCCTGAGACAGGGGCGGACTATGGCTACACCTTC. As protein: CSVPETGADYGYTF.

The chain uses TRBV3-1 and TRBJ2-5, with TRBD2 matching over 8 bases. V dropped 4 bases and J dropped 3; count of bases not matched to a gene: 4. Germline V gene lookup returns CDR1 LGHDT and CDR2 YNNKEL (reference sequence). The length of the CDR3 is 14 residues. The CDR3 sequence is CASSPRLAKETQYF. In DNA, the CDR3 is TGTGCCAGCAGCCCCCGACTAGCGAAAGAGACCCAGTACTTC.

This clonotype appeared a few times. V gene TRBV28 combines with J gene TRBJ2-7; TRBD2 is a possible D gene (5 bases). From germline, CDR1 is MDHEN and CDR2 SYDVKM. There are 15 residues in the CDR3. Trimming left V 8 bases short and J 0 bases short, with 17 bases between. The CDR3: CASGPGTGSSYEQYF. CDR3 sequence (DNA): TGTGCCAGCGGACCGGGAACTGGGAGCTCCTACGAGCAGTACTTC.